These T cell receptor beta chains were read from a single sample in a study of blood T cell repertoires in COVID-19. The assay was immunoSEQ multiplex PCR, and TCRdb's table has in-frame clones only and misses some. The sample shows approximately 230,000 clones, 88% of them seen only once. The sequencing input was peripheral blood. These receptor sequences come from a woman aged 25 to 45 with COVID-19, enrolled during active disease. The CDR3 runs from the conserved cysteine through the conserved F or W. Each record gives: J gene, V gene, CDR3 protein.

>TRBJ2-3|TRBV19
CASSIDLAGAFSTDTQYF
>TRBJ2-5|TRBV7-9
CATAHSGGKETQYF
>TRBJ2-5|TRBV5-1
CASSVGGRRQETQYF
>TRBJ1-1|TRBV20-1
CSASPGGLSTEAFF
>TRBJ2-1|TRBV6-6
CASSYLSTGLNEQFF
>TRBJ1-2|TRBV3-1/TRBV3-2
CASSQEVGEFYGYTF
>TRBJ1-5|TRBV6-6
CASSPLTGSYGNQPQHF
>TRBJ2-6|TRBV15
CATSRDYRTPFVSSGANVLTF
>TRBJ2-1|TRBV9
CASSVATAGNNEQFF
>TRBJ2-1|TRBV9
CASSPLAGIYEQFF
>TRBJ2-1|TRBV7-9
CASSSPLRERYNEQFF
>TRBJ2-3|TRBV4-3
CASSQVLASGADTQYF
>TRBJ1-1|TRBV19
CASSQGRGTEAFF
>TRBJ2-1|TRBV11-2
CARENWVAGGYRDEQFF
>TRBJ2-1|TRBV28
CASSQAPGAGDEQFF
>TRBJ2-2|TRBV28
CASSPAGQGTGELFF
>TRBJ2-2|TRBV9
CASSPRTGGGSGELFF
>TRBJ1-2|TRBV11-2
CASSSGQNVLYGYTF
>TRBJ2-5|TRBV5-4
CASSDTGTGDTQYF
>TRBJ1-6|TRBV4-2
CASSRTTGGRNSPLHF
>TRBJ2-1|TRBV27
CASSPGLAGGRSSYNEQFF
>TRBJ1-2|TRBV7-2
CASSSRGTANYGYTF
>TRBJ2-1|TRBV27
CASQGLAGGYNEQFF
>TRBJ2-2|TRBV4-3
CASSQVTGNTGELFF
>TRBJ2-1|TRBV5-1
CASSFDQTGSSYNEQFF
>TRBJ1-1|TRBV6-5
CASTPTGFVTEAFF
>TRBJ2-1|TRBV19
CASTWQGPSNEQFF
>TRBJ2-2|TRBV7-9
CASSLAQTSNTGELFF
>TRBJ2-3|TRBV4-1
CASSRQPGLAGGPSTDTQYF
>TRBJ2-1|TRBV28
CASSVVRDQQFF
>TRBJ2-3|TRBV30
CAWGGGDPTDTQYF
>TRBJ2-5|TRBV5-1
CASSPSTSGGGETQYF
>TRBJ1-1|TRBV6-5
CASSYRDRAEAFF
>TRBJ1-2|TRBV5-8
CASSPTGIAGYTF
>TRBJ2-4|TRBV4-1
CASMSLAKNIQYF
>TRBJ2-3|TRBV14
CASSQPRTDYTDTQYF
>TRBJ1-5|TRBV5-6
CASSLGRGLQPQHF
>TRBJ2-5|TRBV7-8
CASSFPRESQETQYF
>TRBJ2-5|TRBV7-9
CASSPTPLQHGEETQYF
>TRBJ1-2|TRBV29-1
CSVARQGLPGGYTF
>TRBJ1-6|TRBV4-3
CASSQGQGFNSPLHF
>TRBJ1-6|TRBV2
CASSVSRGHGNSPLHF
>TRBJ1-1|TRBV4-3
CASRRQGTNTEAFF
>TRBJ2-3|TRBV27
CASSPYGGGTQYF
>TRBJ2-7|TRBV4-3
CASSQGVRSYEQYF
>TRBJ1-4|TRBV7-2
CASSVGLYEKLFF
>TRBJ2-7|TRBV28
CASRALFDNTWEQYF
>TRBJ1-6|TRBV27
CASRADRVNNSPLHF
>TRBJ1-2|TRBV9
CASSPQGGLGGYTF
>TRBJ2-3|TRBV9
CASSAGLAGGDTQYF
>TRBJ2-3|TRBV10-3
CAIRTTGSDTQYF